The 14 T cell receptor beta chains in this list originate from one sample, sequenced in a study of monozygotic twins with inflammatory bowel disease. From the 5' RACE reads, TCRdb lists one entry per CDR3 protein and no DNA. The sample's table shows some 300,000 distinct CDR3 sequences. The sample comprised blood. The receptors were gathered from a human donor with ulcerative colitis or Crohn's disease, or a healthy co-twin of an affected twin (not recorded which).

The rearrangement joins TRBV24-1 to TRBJ2-2; TCRdb's assignment of TRBD1 cannot be checked, as there is no DNA. CDR3 length: 14 residues. Germline-derived CDR1 and CDR2 are KGHDR and SFDVKD. The CDR3 reads CAASGTGESGELFF.

V is TRBV9 and J is TRBJ2-2; absent DNA, TCRdb's TRBD1 call cannot be checked. Germline values: CDR1 SGDLS, CDR2 YYNGEE. This CDR3 spans 16 amino acids. CDR3: CASSAQGVLDTGELFF.

The chain combines TRBV4-1 with TRBJ2-4; the D gene TCRdb calls, TRBD2, cannot be checked with no DNA. The CDR3 length is 17 residues. CDR1 is MGHRA, CDR2 YSYEKL, per germline. The CDR3 sequence is CASSQGLAGGDKNIQYF.

The chain employs TRBV28 and TRBJ1-5; the D call from TCRdb, TRBD1, cannot be confirmed without DNA. CDR1 and CDR2 from the germline V gene are MDHEN and SYDVKM. The CDR3 has 16 residues. The CDR3 loop reads CASSSTGSYSNQPQHF.

The rearrangement uses TRBV10-1 and TRBJ2-1. The CDR3 extends over 13 amino acids. Per the germline V gene, CDR1 is WNHNN and CDR2 is SYGVQD (reference sequence). The CDR3 sequence: CASSENQINEQFF.

V and J are TRBV10-3 and TRBJ2-7; the D call from TCRdb, TRBD2, cannot be confirmed without DNA. The CDR3 loop spans 11 amino acids. Germline assignment: CDR1 ENHRY and CDR2 SYGVKD. The CDR3 region is CATTREYEQYF.

The rearrangement joins TRBV6-5 to TRBJ1-6. The CDR3 runs 16 residues. The germline CDR1 and CDR2 sequences are MNHEY and SVGAGI. The CDR3 spells CASSYVISSYNSPLHF.

The chain recombines TRBV7-2 with TRBJ1-1. Germline CDR1 and CDR2: SGHTA and FQGNSA. This CDR3 spans 15 amino acids. The CDR3 sequence is CASSLGAATRTEAFF.

The chain links TRBV28 to TRBJ2-7; absent DNA, TCRdb's TRBD1 call cannot be checked. CDR3 length equals 14 residues. Germline V gene sequence: CDR1 MDHEN, CDR2 SYDVKM. CDR3 sequence: CASSPTGLIYEQYF.

This chain's CDR3 is CASSQGLQGPQHF. The chain employs TRBV6-2 or TRBV6-3 and TRBJ1-5. Looked up from germline, CDR1 is MNHEY and CDR2 is SVGEGT. There are 13 residues in the CDR3.

The V call is TRBV6-1, the J call TRBJ2-3; with no DNA, the TCRdb D assignment of TRBD1 cannot be verified. The CDR3 length is 15 residues. The germline CDR1 and CDR2 sequences are MNHNS and SASEGT. The CDR3 here is CASRLGQLITDTQYF.

The chain combines TRBV5-1 with TRBJ1-1. Looked up from germline, CDR1 is SGHRS and CDR2 is YFSETQ. This CDR3 region has 15 residues. The CDR3 sequence: CASSLAWTMNTEAFF.

V usage is TRBV5-1 and J usage is TRBJ1-5; the D call from TCRdb, TRBD1, cannot be confirmed without DNA. Germline V gene sequence: CDR1 SGHRS, CDR2 YFSETQ. The CDR3 length is 15 residues. CDR3 protein: CASSLQGNSNQPQHF.

The CDR3 sequence is CASRSTSTYEQYF. The chain is built from TRBV3-1 and TRBJ2-7; TCRdb calls TRBD2, which cannot be checked without DNA. CDR1 is LGHDT, CDR2 YNNKEL, per germline (reference sequence). There are 13 residues in the CDR3.